This T cell receptor beta chain derives from a study of blood T cell repertoires in COVID-19. About the study: Samples of COVID-19 (acute and convalescent) were obtained from the United States, Italy and Spain.

Authors' processing steps: Cell counts per sample came from amplifying reference gene primers. TCRdb's table, derived via immunoSEQ multiplex PCR, lists solely in-frame clones and lacks some. V, J and clone size reflect that table, while D and trimming were determined from the DNA. The sample shows hundreds of thousands of clones, about nine tenths of them seen only once. This clonotype was obtained from a man between 18 and 29 years old who had recovered from COVID-19. Material: PBMCs or T cells enriched from blood (not recorded which).

The CDR3 DNA reads TGTGCCAGCAGTTTATCGGGGACTAGTAGCGAGCAGTTCTTC. As protein: CASSLSGTSSEQFF. The chain has TRBV27 and TRBJ2-1, with 8 nucleotides matching TRBD2. The CDR3 sequence is 14 residues long. Germline CDR1 is MNHEY and CDR2 is SMNVEV (reference sequence). J was trimmed by 10 bases and V by 0 bases; bases with no gene match: 5.